This T cell receptor (beta chain) was sequenced in a study of T cell clones after liver transplantation (dated by TCRdb to the late 2010s). Study-level background: The samples were obtained from ITN030ST, a randomized trial that attempted immunosuppression withdrawal within 2 years after liver transplantation. Third party-reactive TCRbeta sequences from pre-transplant MLRs were also identified as an antigen-independent comparator for donor-reactive sequences. After a pre-transplant mixed lymphocyte reaction, TCRbeta sequencing was used to pinpoint donor-reactive T cell clones, which were subsequently tracked in post-transplant blood. Of the eight recipients, a few were HCV-positive, while the remaining recipients had been transplanted for non-autoimmune, non-viral indications. Tolerance was defined as complete withdrawal of immunosuppression for at least one year without a rise in liver enzymes beyond twice the upper limit of normal. Subjects received no induction therapy and standard immunosuppression until randomization at 12-24 months post-transplant. A cohort of 8 liver transplant recipients was studied, of whom 3 were classified as tolerant and 5 as non-tolerant. Blood samples were collected pre-transplant, then pre-randomization ahead of withdrawal, and finally post-randomization once withdrawal had either been completed or failed.

Unstimulated PBMCs, after thawing, were stained for CD3, CD4 and CD8 and then FACS-sorted into CD3+CD4+ and CD3+CD8+ populations. Each of the 8 studied subjects was randomized to immunosuppression withdrawal. Genomic DNA was isolated with the Qiagen DNeasy Blood and Tissue Kit. About this clone itself: The specificity of this receptor is unknown. No much larger clonotype is one base removed from it; base qualities were not supplied.

Via the germline V gene, CDR1 is MNHEY and CDR2 SVGAGI. Including the terminal cysteine and phenylalanine, the CDR3 comprises 15 residues. Only the CDR3 region is kept as DNA, spanning 45 bases read in frame from base 1. The V end gives up 2 bases and the J end 5 bases, leaving 6 bases in the junction not matched to a gene. Using immunoSEQ, frozen genomic DNA was subjected to high-throughput TCRbeta CDR3 sequencing, a process that included PCR amplification, mapping, bias correction and internal controls. From the authors' description of their analysis: Only productive rearrangements were retained, with each unique TCRbeta sequence defined by its CDR3 nucleotide sequence together with its V and J gene. Donor-reactive sequences required at least 5-fold expansion in CFSE-low cells versus unstimulated pre-transplant cells and at least 0.01% frequency. To ensure at least 90% detection power, minimum frequency thresholds were set for each subject based on that subject's lowest-template unstimulated sample. Repertoire turnover was measured by Jensen-Shannon divergence between the top 1000 TCRbeta sequences post- and pre-transplant. Changes in detection of donor-reactive sequences were assessed with two-sided Fisher's exact tests. The clones in this table, taken by TCRdb from immuneACCESS, are in-frame only. Not every clone is retained; where verified, under half of the shortfall comes from an unresolved V gene, and the cause of the rest is unknown. V and J calls and clone size are given by that table; D and trimming were obtained from the DNA. This sample comprises roughly 100,000 clones, about 86% of them detected only once. The top ten clonotypes cover roughly 2.8% of the sample.

Study-wide findings and limitations: Because allograft tissue specimens were not available, migration of donor-reactive T cells into the graft, rather than deletion, may have occurred. In 5 of 8 subjects, circulating donor-reactive CD4 TCRbeta sequences decreased significantly after transplant, regardless of tolerance or HCV status. Conclusions were preliminary, limited by small, heterogeneous patient numbers and non-standardized post-transplant time points. A greater decline was seen for donor-reactive sequences than for third party-reactive sequences, suggesting partial antigen-specific deletion unrelated to withdrawal success. In a couple of subjects, low numbers of available donor cells limited the measurable donor-reactive repertoire. When repertoire turnover was accounted for, significantly reduced detection of donor-reactive sequences was found in 7 of 8 subjects for CD4 and in 8 of 8 subjects for CD8.

The sequencing used CD4+ T cells from blood, collected about 50 months after liver transplant. This TCR was recovered from a human patient who received a liver transplant. Donor T cells from the graft may be present among the T cells after a transplant. This sequence uses TRBV6-5 and TRBJ2-3, with TRBD2 matching 8 junction bases. The DNA is TGTGCCAGCAGTTACGCACGGGGGGGCAAAGATACGCAGTATTTT. Translated, this is CASSYARGGKDTQYF.